One sample yielded the 19 T cell receptor beta chains listed below, sequenced in a study of T cell changes during pregnancy in multiple sclerosis. Sequencing used immunoSEQ multiplex PCR; TCRdb keeps in-frame clones, though not all of them. Of roughly 27,000 clones listed, approximately 90% are singletons. The material sequenced was CD4+ T cells from peripheral blood mononuclear cells, taken in the first trimester of pregnancy. These TCRs come from a female donor with multiple sclerosis, enrolled in a pregnancy study.

This chain's CDR3 is CASSLRQGGTQYF. CDR3 DNA: TGTGCCAGCAGTCTCCGACAGGGAGGGACCCAGTACTTC. The chain combines TRBV2 with TRBJ2-5, with a weak D call TRBD1 (7 bases). The CDR3 length is 13 residues. Germline CDR1 reads SNHLY; CDR2 reads FYNNEI. The V gene lost 5 bases and the J gene lost 7 bases, with 14 bases spanning the gap.

The V gene is TRBV18, the J gene TRBJ1-2, with 8 positions matching TRBD1. V shed 3 bases and J 5 bases; nucleotides not matched to a gene: 5. The CDR3 has 14 residues. In germline, CDR1 is KGHSH, CDR2 LQKENI. This CDR3 is CASSPTGEGYGYTF. In nucleotides, the CDR3 is TGTGCCAGCTCACCGACAGGGGAAGGGTATGGCTACACCTTC.

V gene TRBV2 combines with J gene TRBJ1-6; D is uncertain. V gave up 0 bases and J gave up 11 bases, with 11 bases separating them. CDR1 and CDR2 from the germline V gene are SNHLY and FYNNEI. The CDR3 consists of 14 residues. CDR3 sequence: CASSEALQETPLHF. CDR3 DNA sequence: TGTGCCAGCAGTGAAGCGCTTCAAGAGACACCCCTCCACTTT.

The J gene is TRBJ2-5, the V gene TRBV5-6; a possible D gene is TRBD1 (5 bases). Trimming took 4 bases from V and 1 from J, leaving 14 bases between them. The CDR3 covers 15 residues. The V gene's germline CDR1 is SGHDT and CDR2 YYEEEE. The CDR3 bases are TGTGCCAGCAGCACCCGACAGATTTTCCAAGAGACCCAGTACTTC. Its protein product is CASSTRQIFQETQYF.

The chain has TRBV27 and TRBJ2-1; 15 bases map to TRBD2. Trimming cost V 2 bases and J 9 bases; bases outside gene matches: 5. The germline CDR1 and CDR2 sequences are MNHEY and SMNVEV (reference sequence). This CDR3 has 16 residues. The CDR3 nucleotides read TGTGCCAGCAGTTTACAGGGGACTAGCGGGGGGAGTGAGCAGTTCTTC. Protein product: CASSLQGTSGGSEQFF.

The CDR3 region has the DNA TGTGCCAGCAGTGATGGGGGCCGTGGCAGACCTACTTTTGGTGGCTACACCTTC. Residues: CASSDGGRGRPTFGGYTF. The rearrangement links TRBV2 to TRBJ1-2; D might be TRBD1 (6 bases). Germline CDR1 and CDR2: SNHLY and FYNNEI. This CDR3 region has 18 residues. Trimming shortened V by 3 bases and J by 7 bases, and 27 bases separated the two germline ends.

The chain employs TRBV6-5 and TRBJ1-1, with D maybe TRBD1 (6 bases). CDR1 is MNHEY, CDR2 SVGAGI, per germline. The CDR3 runs to 14 residues. Trimming stripped 5 bases from V and 3 bases from J, with 13 bases between. The CDR3, as DNA: TGTGCCAGCAGTCAGCGGACAGATCACACTGAAGCTTTCTTT. It codes for CASSQRTDHTEAFF.

The rearrangement joins TRBV5-1 to TRBJ2-7; possible D gene TRBD2, 6 bases. Trimming took 4 bases from V and 0 from J, leaving 14 bases between them. This CDR3 is built from 15 residues. Per germline, CDR1 SGHRS and CDR2 YFSETQ. DNA of the CDR3: TGCGCCAGCAGCGTACAGGTCGGGGGCTCCTACGAGCAGTACTTC. This encodes CASSVQVGGSYEQYF.

This chain uses TRBV18 with TRBJ1-1; perhaps TRBD1 as D (6 bases). The CDR3 length is 14 residues. Germline V gives CDR1 KGHSH, CDR2 LQKENI. The V end lost 3 bases, the J end lost 7 bases, and 15 bases lay between the germline ends. CDR3 sequence (DNA): TGTGCCAGCTCACCGATCAGGGGCGCCCATGAAGCTTTCTTT. It yields the protein CASSPIRGAHEAFF.

This clone was detected once. Here the CDR3 reads CAWSLGGPLQQHF. In DNA, the CDR3 is TGTGCCTGGAGTTTGGGGGGGCCCCTACAGCAGCATTTT. The chain carries TRBV30 and TRBJ1-5; tentatively, D is TRBD1 (6 bases). Trimming removed 2 bases at V and 13 bases at J, with 18 bases between. CDR3 length: 13 amino acids. The germline CDR1 and CDR2 sequences are GTSNPN and SVGIG (reference sequence).

The chain combines TRBV2 with TRBJ1-6; 9 nucleotides match TRBD1. CDR1 SNHLY and CDR2 FYNNEI come from the germline V gene. The CDR3 is made up of 14 amino acids. V was pared by 6 bases and J by 8 bases, with 5 bases of the junction left unmatched. The CDR3 region is CASSSQGADSPLHF. Here the CDR3 DNA reads TGTGCCAGCAGCTCACAGGGGGCTGATTCACCCCTCCACTTT.

The CDR3 DNA is TGCGCCAGCAGCTTACTACTAGCGGGGGGCCACAATGAGCAGTTCTTC. Translating it yields CASSLLLAGGHNEQFF. The chain uses TRBV5-1 and TRBJ2-1; 12 bases map to TRBD2. V shed 2 bases, J shed 5 bases, and the junction held 5 bases outside the gene matches. Germline V lookup: CDR1 SGHRS, CDR2 YFSETQ. The CDR3 has 16 amino acids.

This chain connects TRBV6-5 to TRBJ2-7; D is perhaps TRBD1 (5 bases). Trimming shortened V by 7 bases and J by 1 base, and 14 bases separated the two germline ends. This CDR3 is 14 amino acids long. Germline V gene sequence: CDR1 MNHEY, CDR2 SVGAGI. CDR3 in amino acids: CASTDNLESYEQYF. Here the CDR3 DNA reads TGTGCCAGCACGGACAACCTCGAATCCTACGAGCAGTACTTC.

This rearrangement joins TRBV7-3 to TRBJ2-1, with 7 positions matching TRBD1. After removal of 5 bases from V and 7 bases from J, the junction contained 11 bases not matched to a gene. Germline-derived CDR1 and CDR2 are SGHTA and FQGTGA. This CDR3 has 15 amino acids. The CDR3 DNA follows: TGTGCCAGCAGCCCACTTTCGACAGGGCGGAATGAGCAGTTCTTC. This translates into CASSPLSTGRNEQFF. Full variable domain (rest looked up from reference TRBV7-3 and TRBJ2-1): GAGVSQTPSNKVTEKGKYVELRCDPISGHTALYWYRQSLGQGPEFLIYFQGTGAADDSGLPNDRFFAVRPEGSVSTLKIQRTERGDSAVYLCASSPLSTGRNEQFFGPGTRLTVL.

The chain is built from TRBV25-1 and TRBJ1-1; possibly TRBD1 for D (5 bases). V gave up 4 bases and J gave up 3 bases, with 12 bases separating them. The CDR3 sequence is 14 residues long. Germline V gives CDR1 MGHDK, CDR2 SYGVNS. CDR3 amino acids: CASSAQSGYTEAFF. As DNA, the CDR3 is TGTGCCAGCAGTGCGCAATCAGGGTACACTGAAGCTTTCTTT. The variable domain in full, with the rest retrieved from reference TRBV25-1 and TRBJ1-1, is EADIYQTPRYLVIGTGKKITLECSQTMGHDKMYWYQQDPGMELHLIHYSYGVNSTEKGDLSSESTVSRIRTEHFPLTLESARPSHTSQYLCASSAQSGYTEAFFGQGTRLTVV.

Only one count was recorded for this clone. The V gene is TRBV6-6, the J gene TRBJ2-3, with D unclear. Trimming took 7 bases from V and 6 from J, leaving 14 bases between them. In germline, CDR1 is MNHNY, CDR2 SVGAGI (reference sequence). The CDR3 sequence is 13 residues long. CDR3 in amino acids: CASTKVGADTQYF. CDR3 nucleotide sequence: TGTGCCAGCACCAAGGTAGGAGCGGATACGCAGTATTTT.

The rearrangement links TRBV6-5 to TRBJ1-1; 7 positions agree with TRBD1. This CDR3 has 14 amino acids. CDR1 MNHEY and CDR2 SVGAGI come from the germline V gene. Trimming took 6 bases from V and 1 from J; bases not matched to a gene: 5. As DNA, the CDR3 is TGTGCCAGCAGACGCGACAGGGAGAACACTGAAGCTTTCTTT. Translation: CASRRDRENTEAFF.

This chain connects TRBV28 to TRBJ1-3, with D unresolved. The CDR3 runs 13 residues. Germline CDR1 and CDR2: MDHEN and SYDVKM. V was clipped by 7 bases and J by 4 bases, with 11 bases between them. The CDR3 coding sequence is TGTGCCAGCACTCTGGGCGCCGGAAACACCATATATTTT. Translated: CASTLGAGNTIYF.

V is TRBV25-1 and J is TRBJ1-5; the D gene is possibly TRBD1 (5 bases). V lost 8 bases and J 2 bases, leaving 16 bases between the germline ends. This CDR3 region has 15 residues. The V gene's germline CDR1 is MGHDK and CDR2 SYGVNS. This CDR3 is CASGPPGMGNQPQHF. In nucleotides, the CDR3 is TGTGCCAGCGGCCCCCCAGGGATGGGCAATCAGCCCCAGCATTTT.